A single T cell receptor beta chain is shown here with its context. In the source study's methods: Researchers report that nucleated cell counts were estimated from reference gene primer amplification. Generated by immunoSEQ multiplex PCR, the TCRdb table keeps only in-frame clones and is missing some. That table furnishes V, J and clone size, whereas the DNA furnished D and trimming. The repertoire includes 130,000 to 150,000 clones, 84% of them detected once, and roughly 4.9% sits in the top ten. The V gene's germline CDR1 is MNHEY and CDR2 SVGAGI. The CDR3 has 14 residues. The J segment lost 7 bases and the V segment lost 6 bases, leaving 7 bases of the junction unmatched. The data were obtained in a study of blood T cell repertoires in COVID-19. Study information: Acute and convalescent COVID-19 specimens originated in the United States, Italy and Spain. T cells, B-cell-depleted T cells, or PBMCs provided the cDNA or gDNA that served as material.

The sample was peripheral blood. The sequence was collected from a human donor in a cohort sampled during active COVID-19. The chain uses TRBV6-5 and TRBJ1-5; 9 bases are a match to TRBD1. The CDR3 spells CASSQQGAGQPQHF. CDR3 coding DNA: TGTGCCAGCAGCCAACAGGGGGCTGGGCAGCCCCAGCATTTT.